These T cell receptor beta chains were read from a single sample in a study of immune heterogeneity within non-small cell lung tumors. In TCRdb, the multiplex PCR reads were re-called with MiXCR into one record per CDR3 protein. The sample contains thousands of distinct CDR3 sequences, 22% of which appear only once. The specimen was lung tumor tissue. These receptors were collected from a man aged 55 to 69 with non-small cell lung cancer. CDR3s include the opening cysteine and the closing phenylalanine or tryptophan. The order of the fields is clone size, J gene, D gene, V gene, CDR3 protein, CDR3 DNA. D genes are given only for firm matches. Size is stated for part of the rows, as once, few or many counts, or as a class when the clone is expanded.

medium-sized,TRBJ2-6,.,TRBV6-1,CASSQWGDPSWANVLTF,TGTGCCAGCAGTCAGTGGGGGGACCCCTCCTGGGCCAACGTCCTGACTTTC
many,TRBJ2-2,.,TRBV3-1,CASSQVAREGAGELFF,TGTGCCAGCAGCCAAGTCGCGAGAGAGGGAGCCGGGGAGCTGTTTTTT
many,TRBJ1-4,TRBD1,TRBV7-7,CASSQNFPGQGNNEKLFF,TGTGCTAGCAGCCAAAACTTCCCGGGACAGGGAAACAATGAAAAACTGTTTTTT
medium-sized,TRBJ2-1,.,TRBV11-3,CASSLGSGQQFF,TGTGCCAGCAGCTTAGGTTCGGGACAGCAGTTCTTC
medium-sized,TRBJ1-3,.,TRBV24-1,CATSDPRDFGNTIYF,TGTGCCACCAGTGATCCCCGGGACTTTGGAAACACCATATATTTT
.,TRBJ2-7,TRBD2,TRBV12-3/TRBV12-4,CASPSGSSEQYF,TGTGCCAGCCCCAGCGGGAGTAGCGAGCAGTACTTC
medium-sized,TRBJ2-1,.,TRBV5-1,CASSLEGTDYNEQFF,TGCGCCAGCAGCTTGGAAGGGACTGATTACAATGAGCAGTTCTTC
few,TRBJ2-1,TRBD2,TRBV5-1,CASRRGGTYNEQFF,TGCGCCAGTAGACGGGGGGGCACCTACAATGAGCAGTTCTTC
medium-sized,TRBJ2-5,.,TRBV6-1,CASEDPNVETQYF,TGTGCCAGCGAGGACCCGAACGTGGAGACCCAGTACTTC
medium-sized,TRBJ1-2,.,TRBV19,CASSTGHREIYGYTF,TGTGCCAGTAGTACGGGACACCGAGAAATTTATGGCTACACCTTC
medium-sized,TRBJ2-7,.,TRBV5-1,CASSFGGTLNSYEQYF,TGCGCCAGCAGCTTCGGTGGGACCCTAAACTCCTACGAGCAGTACTTC